Listed here are 11 T cell receptor beta chains from one sample, sequenced in a study of shared T cell receptors in the human thymus. This table comes from immunoSEQ multiplex PCR, and its TCRdb copy is limited to in-frame clones, with some not included. The table lists more than 550,000 clones, 80% to 90% of them singletons. These data were also reused for a study on human thymus T cells.

Sequenced sample: thymocytes. All receptors come from a boy in the first two years of life with a congenital heart defect.

The chain couples TRBV4-3 to TRBJ1-1; D gene unclear. Per the germline V gene, CDR1 is LGHNA and CDR2 is YSLEER. The V and J ends lost 0 bases and 0 bases respectively, with 8 bases between them. There are 15 residues in the CDR3. The CDR3 region is CASSQEPGMNTEAFF. CDR3 coding DNA: TGCGCCAGCAGCCAAGAGCCGGGGATGAACACTGAAGCTTTCTTT.

The V and J genes are TRBV7-2 and TRBJ2-7, with D perhaps TRBD2 (6 bases). Germline V CDR1 and CDR2: SGHTA, FQGNSA. The CDR3 is 13 amino acids. V was pared by 5 bases and J by 4 bases, with 12 bases between. The CDR3 bases are TGTGCCAGCAGCGGGGGACTTCCTTACGAGCAGTACTTC. Translation gives CASSGGLPYEQYF.

In its sample, this clone was seen a few times. The rearrangement uses TRBV4-1 and TRBJ2-5, with unresolved D. Trimming left V 2 bases short and J 2 bases short, with 15 bases between. Germline CDR1 and CDR2: MGHRA and YSYEKL. This CDR3 comprises 16 residues. The CDR3 protein is CASSQPPGLTQETQYF. CDR3 DNA: TGCGCCAGCAGCCAACCCCCTGGGCTGACACAAGAGACCCAGTACTTC.

The rearrangement links TRBV7-6 to TRBJ2-2, with TRBD2 matching 10 bases. The germline V gene has CDR1 SGHVS and CDR2 FNYEAQ. V lost 1 base to trimming and J lost 0 bases; unmatched junction nucleotides: 5. The CDR3 loop spans 18 amino acids. As DNA, the CDR3 is TGTGCCAGCAGCTTAGTTGCTAGCGGGGGCACGAACACCGGGGAGCTGTTTTTT. Protein: CASSLVASGGTNTGELFF.

The chain uses TRBV14 and TRBJ2-7; 9 nucleotides line up with TRBD1. CDR1 and CDR2 from the germline V gene are SGHDN and FVKESK. V was pared by 4 bases and J by 4 bases, with 5 bases of the junction left unmatched. The CDR3 covers 14 residues. The CDR3 nucleotides read TGTGCCAGCAGCCGTGGGACAGGGAAATACGAGCAGTACTTC. It encodes CASSRGTGKYEQYF.

The count of this clone is one. The J gene is TRBJ1-5, the V gene TRBV5-1; no clear D gene. The CDR3 loop spans 14 amino acids. Per the germline V gene, CDR1 is SGHRS and CDR2 is YFSETQ. Trimming removed 7 bases at V and 3 bases at J, with 14 bases between. CDR3 region: CASADKAPNQPQHF. CDR3 nucleotide sequence: TGCGCCAGCGCCGACAAAGCCCCCAATCAGCCCCAGCATTTT.

V and J are TRBV27 and TRBJ1-4; D call uncertain. Per germline, CDR1 MNHEY and CDR2 SMNVEV (reference sequence). V was trimmed by 0 bases and J by 4 bases, leaving 6 bases between them. There are 14 residues in the CDR3. In DNA, the CDR3 is TGTGCCAGCAGTTTATCCGGACTTAATGAAAAACTGTTTTTT. Amino acids: CASSLSGLNEKLFF.

There are a few counts of this clone. V and J are TRBV4-3 and TRBJ1-3; D remains unclear. There are 16 residues in the CDR3. Trimming took off 0 bases at V and 0 bases at J, with 9 bases between the two ends. From germline, CDR1 is LGHNA and CDR2 YSLEER. In nucleotides, the CDR3 is TGCGCCAGCAGCCAAGAAACGGTGAGCTCTGGAAACACCATATATTTT. Protein: CASSQETVSSGNTIYF.

The chain joins TRBV6-1 to TRBJ1-2, with a tentative D call TRBD1 (6 bases). The CDR3 consists of 13 residues. The V gene's germline CDR1 is MNHNS and CDR2 SASEGT. Trimming took 4 bases from V and 4 from J, leaving 10 bases between them. CDR3 nucleotides: TGTGCCAGCAGTGGGGACATGTTCTATGGCTACACCTTC. This gives the protein CASSGDMFYGYTF.

This chain links TRBV4-3 with TRBJ2-1, with 8 bases that match TRBD2. V lost 1 base to trimming and J lost 4 bases; unmatched junction nucleotides: 9. This CDR3 spans 17 amino acids. The germline gives CDR1 LGHNA, CDR2 YSLEER. DNA of the CDR3: TGCGCCAGCAGCCAAGCCGAAGGATTAGCGGGGTACAATGAGCAGTTCTTC. Translation: CASSQAEGLAGYNEQFF.

The chain couples TRBV14 to TRBJ1-2, with D possibly matching TRBD1 (5 bases). This CDR3 has 14 amino acids. Trimming removed 0 bases at V and 6 bases at J, with 11 bases between. Looked up from germline, CDR1 is SGHDN and CDR2 is FVKESK. CDR3 coding DNA: TGTGCCAGCAGCCAAGACGTGACAGTTGATGGCTACACCTTC. It yields the protein CASSQDVTVDGYTF. The variable domain in full, completed from reference TRBV14 and TRBJ1-2, reads EAGVTQFPSHSVIEKGQTVTLRCDPISGHDNLYWYRRVMGKEIKFLLHFVKESKQDESGMPNNRFLAERTGGTYSTLKVQPAELEDSGVYFCASSQDVTVDGYTFGSGTRLTVV.